This is a list of T cell receptor beta chains from one sample in a study of blood T cell repertoires in COVID-19. Using immunoSEQ multiplex PCR, the repertoire was profiled, and TCRdb retains in-frame clones only, with some absent. There are fewer than 450,000 clones in the sample; roughly 87% occur only once, and roughly 1% lies in the top ten. Sequencing input: PBMCs or T cells enriched from blood (not recorded which). The receptors here all came from a woman aged 30 to 39 who had recovered from COVID-19. Each CDR3 is given with its conserved first and last residue. D genes are given only for firm matches. The listing skips clone size in some rows; elsewhere it reads once, few, many or a size class.

J gene,V gene,D gene,CDR3 length,clone size,CDR3 protein,CDR3 DNA
TRBJ1-5,TRBV6-5,-,12,-,CASSPGGRPQHF,TGTGCCAGCAGTCCGGGAGGTCGGCCCCAGCATTTT
TRBJ1-4,TRBV30,-,16,-,CAWSGPLLATNEKLFF,TGTGCCTGGAGTGGTCCCCTTTTAGCAACTAATGAAAAACTGTTTTTT
TRBJ2-7,TRBV30,-,11,-,CAWRRDYEQYF,TGTGCCTGGAGGCGGGACTACGAGCAGTACTTC
TRBJ2-3,TRBV6-4,TRBD2,18,-,CASSDFEGLAGATDTQYF,TGTGCCAGCAGTGACTTCGAGGGACTAGCGGGGGCCACAGATACGCAGTATTTT
TRBJ1-5,TRBV6-2/TRBV6-3,-,14,-,CASSYGTANQPQHF,TGTGCCAGCAGTTATGGGACTGCCAATCAGCCCCAGCATTTT
TRBJ1-1,TRBV2,-,14,-,CASSEWGMNTEAFF,TGTGCCAGCAGTGAGTGGGGCATGAACACTGAAGCTTTCTTT
TRBJ1-6,TRBV7-6,-,13,-,CASREGAGSPLHF,TGTGCCAGCAGAGAGGGTGCGGGTTCACCCCTCCACTTT
TRBJ2-7,TRBV4-3,-,16,-,CASSQDSEAVFLWQYF,TGCGCCAGCAGCCAAGATAGTGAAGCGGTCTTCCTCTGGCAGTACTTC
TRBJ2-7,TRBV23-1,TRBD2,15,-,CASSRGEGPLFEQYF,TGCGCCAGCAGTCGTGGGGAGGGACCTCTTTTTGAGCAGTACTTC
TRBJ2-1,TRBV3-1/TRBV3-2,-,14,-,CASSPGLQGGEQFF,TGTGCCAGCAGCCCGGGACTCCAAGGAGGTGAGCAGTTCTTC
TRBJ1-6,TRBV7-2,TRBD1,16,-,CASSLNSGQGTSPLHF,TGTGCCAGCAGCTTAAACTCCGGACAGGGGACTTCACCCCTCCACTTT
TRBJ1-2,TRBV18,TRBD1,15,-,CASSPQTDRAYGYTF,TGTGCCAGCTCACCTCAAACCGACAGGGCCTATGGCTACACCTTC
TRBJ2-5,TRBV12-3/TRBV12-4,TRBD1,13,-,CASRATGGETQYF,TGTGCCAGCAGGGCGACAGGGGGAGAGACCCAGTACTTC
TRBJ1-1,TRBV5-8,TRBD1,12,-,CASSRTGNEAFF,TGTGCCAGCAGCAGGACAGGAAATGAAGCTTTCTTT
TRBJ2-7,TRBV27,-,13,-,CASSSSSISEQYF,TGTGCCAGCAGTTCCTCATCTATTAGCGAGCAGTACTTC
TRBJ2-1,TRBV4-1,TRBD2,20,-,CASSPGPLAGGPLENNEQFF,TGCGCCAGCAGCCCAGGACCTCTAGCGGGGGGGCCCCTAGAGAACAATGAGCAGTTCTTC
TRBJ1-5,TRBV28,-,14,-,CASKGGGSNQPQHF,TGTGCCAGCAAAGGGGGTGGAAGCAATCAGCCCCAGCATTTT
TRBJ2-5,TRBV5-1,-,16,-,CASSLGPGLQGETQYF,TGCGCCAGCAGCTTGGGCCCCGGGCTTCAGGGGGAGACCCAGTACTTC
TRBJ2-2,TRBV6-5,-,14,-,CASNPGWSTGELFF,TGTGCCAGCAACCCGGGGTGGAGCACCGGGGAGCTGTTTTTT
TRBJ1-6,TRBV19,TRBD1,16,-,CASSNLQGAGGSPLHF,TGTGCCAGTAGTAACCTCCAGGGGGCCGGGGGTTCACCCCTCCACTTT
TRBJ2-3,TRBV2,TRBD2,18,-,CASSEAQRAGGLTDTQYF,TGTGCCAGCAGTGAAGCTCAACGAGCGGGGGGGCTCACAGATACGCAGTATTTT
TRBJ2-1,TRBV14,TRBD2,17,-,CASSPPGRTSGDNEQFF,TGTGCCAGCAGCCCCCCGGGTAGGACTAGCGGGGACAATGAGCAGTTCTTC
TRBJ1-2,TRBV27,-,15,once,CASSRQGRGAYGYTF,TGTGCCAGCAGTCGTCAGGGTCGGGGGGCCTATGGCTACACCTTC
TRBJ1-4,TRBV12-5,-,14,-,CASGLVPIPGELFF,TGTGCTAGTGGTTTGGTCCCGATCCCCGGGGAACTGTTTTTT
TRBJ1-1,TRBV12-3/TRBV12-4,-,13,-,CASSLGIQSEAFF,TGTGCCAGCAGTTTAGGAATACAGAGTGAAGCTTTCTTT
TRBJ1-4,TRBV27,TRBD1,15,few,CASRSPGQGDEKLFF,TGTGCCAGCAGATCCCCGGGACAGGGTGATGAAAAACTGTTTTTT
TRBJ2-7,TRBV7-8,-,14,-,CASSMKTSSYEQYF,TGTGCCAGCAGCATGAAGACAAGCTCCTACGAGCAGTACTTC
TRBJ1-5,TRBV24-1,-,14,-,CATSDRDLDQPQHF,TGTGCCACCAGTGACCGTGACTTAGATCAGCCCCAGCATTTT
TRBJ1-1,TRBV28,-,14,-,CASSLSGQNTEAFF,TGTGCCAGCAGTTTATCCGGACAGAACACTGAAGCTTTCTTT
TRBJ2-1,TRBV10-2,TRBD2,18,many,CASREVSGGGSSYNEQFF,TGCGCCAGCAGGGAAGTTAGCGGGGGGGGGAGCTCCTACAATGAGCAGTTCTTC
TRBJ2-7,TRBV27,TRBD1,15,-,CASSPRQGPTYEQYF,TGTGCCAGCAGCCCGAGACAGGGGCCCACCTACGAGCAGTACTTC